This T cell receptor (beta chain) was sequenced in a study of cytomegalovirus exposure and HLA in healthy donors. This CDR3 is built from 12 residues. Germline V gene lookup returns CDR1 MNHEY and CDR2 SVGAGI. Trimming shortened V by 6 bases and J by 4 bases, and 9 bases separated the two germline ends. A multiplex PCR was run with 60 Vbeta primers and 13 Jbeta primers. Sequenced by immunoSEQ multiplex PCR; TCRdb stores in-frame clones only, minus some. Of some 270,000 clones detected, over 70% appear once; the ten largest clones hold about 0.3%. This chain links TRBV6-5 with TRBJ1-2, with no clear D. Sequencing was done on a sample of PBMCs. This clonotype originated in a girl aged 2 to 10 in good health and CMV-seronegative. The CDR3 spells CASRASGYGYTF. As DNA, the CDR3 is TGTGCCAGCAGGGCGTCGGGCTATGGCTACACCTTC.